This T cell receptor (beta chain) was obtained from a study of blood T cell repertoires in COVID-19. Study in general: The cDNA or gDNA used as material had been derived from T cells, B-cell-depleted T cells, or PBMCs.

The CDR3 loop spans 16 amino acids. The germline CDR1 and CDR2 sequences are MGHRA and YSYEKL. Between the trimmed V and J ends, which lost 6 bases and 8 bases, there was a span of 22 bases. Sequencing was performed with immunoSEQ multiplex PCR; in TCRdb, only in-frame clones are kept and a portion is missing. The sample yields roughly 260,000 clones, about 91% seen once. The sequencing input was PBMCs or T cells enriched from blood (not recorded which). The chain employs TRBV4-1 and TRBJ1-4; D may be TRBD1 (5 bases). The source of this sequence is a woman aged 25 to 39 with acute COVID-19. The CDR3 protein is CASRHLWRARGEKLFF. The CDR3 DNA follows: TGCGCCAGCAGGCACCTCTGGAGGGCCCGGGGGGAAAAACTGTTTTTT.